This T cell receptor beta chain is drawn from a study of blood T cell repertoires in COVID-19. The count of this clone is one. Source study methods: Cell counts per sample came from amplifying reference gene primers. TCRdb keeps only in-frame clones here, not all; method: immunoSEQ multiplex PCR. V, J and clone size derive from that table, while D and trimming were established from the DNA sequence. The data show a few hundred thousand clones, approximately 81% seen once. Sequencing was performed on peripheral blood. The receptor's source is a woman between 18 and 30 years old with acute or convalescent COVID-19.

CDR3 sequence (DNA): TGTGCCACCAGTATATCCCCCGGGACTTACTCCTACAATGAGCAGTTCTTC. Translated, it gives CATSISPGTYSYNEQFF. This chain connects TRBV24-1 to TRBJ2-1; D perhaps matches TRBD2 (6 bases). This CDR3 contains 17 residues. V was trimmed by 6 bases and J by 0 bases, leaving 17 bases between them. Germline values: CDR1 KGHDR, CDR2 SFDVKD.